Given below is one T cell receptor (beta chain) in context. Its antigen is unknown. CDR1 is LGHNA, CDR2 YSLEER, per germline. V was trimmed by 5 bases and J by 0 bases, leaving 14 bases between them. This CDR3 has 15 residues. TCRdb used MiXCR to reprocess the 5' RACE reads, holding one entry per CDR3 protein. The table includes 500,000 to 600,000 distinct CDR3 sequences, around 20% detected once. The sample originates from a study of identical twins. Study results and limitations: Twin sharing of out-of-frame TCR alpha was underestimated by models in monozygotic pairs.

Separately, the same data were catalogued under a study of T cells expressing NK-cell markers. That source notes: The authors derived TCR beta repertoires from sorted CD3+CD56+NKG2C+, CD3+CD56+NKG2C- and CD3+CD56-NKG2C+ T cells. The sorts in several experiments were restricted to alpha-beta TCR T cells by an anti-gamma-delta TCR antibody. The contribution of dominant NKG2C+ clonotypes to CD8+ T cells in about six donors was about 1.0-7.5%.

The gene calls are TRBV4-3 and TRBJ2-7, with D possibly called TRBD1 or TRBD2 (5 bases each). The material sequenced was CD4+ T cells sorted from blood. The clonotype originates from a young woman in good health. DNA for the CDR3: TGCGCCAGCAGCGGAGCCGGGACCGCCTCCTACGAGCAGTACTTC. It is translated as CASSGAGTASYEQYF.